Below, 20 T cell receptor beta chains from the same sample are listed, as sequenced in a study of beta chain features in type 1 diabetes (dated by TCRdb to the late 2010s). The library came from the immunoSEQ multiplex PCR assay. The entire amount of isolated RNA was reverse transcribed using the High Capacity cDNA Reverse Transcription Kit, so the sequenced TCRB transcripts were expressed ones. Imported from immuneACCESS, the table was reduced by TCRdb to in-frame sequences with V and J called. These copies leave out some clones; in studies compared against another copy, an unresolved V gene accounts for under half, and the cause of the remainder is not known. For this sample there are around 500,000 clones; about an eighth appear just once. The ten largest account for 0.045% to 0.06% of the sample. The sequenced material came from naive CD4+ T cells from blood. Explained via the paper, the cell subset or site label denotes: true naive CD4+ T cells. These TCRs come from a woman aged 18-29 years in good health.

This clone was picked up a small number of times. The rearrangement links TRBV25-1 to TRBJ1-2; D uncertain. Trimming left V 3 bases short and J 3 bases short, with 14 bases between. This CDR3 region has 15 residues. CDR1 is MGHDK, CDR2 SYGVNS, per germline. This CDR3 reads CASSDRPRRDYGYTF. The CDR3 bases are TGTGCCAGCAGTGACCGACCCCGACGAGACTATGGCTACACCTTC.

The genes are TRBV13 and TRBJ2-7, with 9 bases identical to TRBD2. CDR1 and CDR2 (germline): PRHDT, FYEKMQ (reference sequence). CDR3 length: 13 residues. V lost 5 bases to trimming and J lost 5 bases; unmatched junction nucleotides: 4. CDR3: CASSPLAGNEQYF. The CDR3 bases are TGTGCCAGCAGCCCTCTAGCGGGGAACGAGCAGTACTTC.

This clone was seen once. V and J are TRBV9 and TRBJ1-1; D gene uncertain. The germline V gene has CDR1 SGDLS and CDR2 YYNGEE. This CDR3 spans 17 amino acids. Deletions cut 3 bases from V and 5 bases from J, with 23 bases between. The DNA of the CDR3 is TGTGCCAGCAGCGGAGGAAGGGAGGCCCGATCTAATACTGAAGCTTTCTTT. Translation: CASSGGREARSNTEAFF.

The CDR3 region is CASSMGRTGTDTQYF. The CDR3 DNA reads TGTGCCAGTAGTATGGGGAGGACGGGTACAGATACGCAGTATTTT. The V gene is TRBV19, the J gene TRBJ2-3; possible D gene TRBD2, 6 bases. Between the trimmed V and J ends, which lost 3 bases and 3 bases, there was a span of 13 bases. The CDR3 is made up of 15 amino acids. Germline V CDR1 and CDR2: LNHDA, SQIVND (reference sequence).

About this clone itself: In the same sample, other DNA sequences code for this CDR3. The chain has TRBV7-9 and TRBJ2-5; D not resolved. CDR3 size: 12 residues. Germline V gives CDR1 SEHNR, CDR2 FQNEAQ (reference sequence). V dropped 1 base and J dropped 4 bases, with 4 bases sitting between them. This CDR3 reads CASSLDRETQYF. CDR3 bases: TGTGCCAGCAGCTTAGACCGAGAGACCCAGTACTTC.

The V and J genes are TRBV29-1 and TRBJ1-2; 8 bases are a match to TRBD1. J gave up 3 bases and V 6 bases, and 3 bases lay outside the gene matches. This CDR3 has 12 residues. Germline V lookup: CDR1 SQVTM, CDR2 ANQGSEA. The CDR3 nucleotides read TGCAGCGTGAAACAGGGGGACTATGGCTACACCTTC. This encodes CSVKQGDYGYTF. The full variable domain, with the rest looked up from reference TRBV29-1 and TRBJ1-2, is SAVISQKPSRDICQRGTSLTIQCQVDSQVTMMFWYRQQPGQSLTLIATANQGSEATYESGFVIDKFPISRPNLTFSTLTVSNMSPEDSSIYLCSVKQGDYGYTFGSGTRLTVV.

The gene calls are TRBV5-4 and TRBJ2-7; 8 bases fit TRBD1. The CDR3 runs to 15 residues. Losses at the gene ends were 4 bases for V and 5 bases for J; bases not matched to a gene: 11. Per the germline V gene, CDR1 is SGHNT and CDR2 is YYREEE (reference sequence). As DNA, the CDR3 is TGTGCCAGCAGCCCATCCGGGACAGGACCTAACGAGCAGTACTTC. Its translation: CASSPSGTGPNEQYF.

This clone was detected only a few times. This chain uses TRBV7-9 with TRBJ1-2; D is uncertain. V lost 8 bases to trimming and J lost 2 bases, with 15 bases between them. The CDR3 totals 14 residues. The germline gives CDR1 SEHNR, CDR2 FQNEAQ (reference sequence). CDR3 in DNA: TGTGCCAGCTCCTCTCCCGGCCCAAACTATGGCTACACCTTC. It yields the protein CASSSPGPNYGYTF. The full variable domain, rest sourced from reference TRBV7-9 and TRBJ1-2, is DTGVSQNPRHKITKRGQNVTFRCDPISEHNRLYWYRQTLGQGPEFLTYFQNEAQLEKSRLLSDRFSAERPKGSFSTLEIQRTEQGDSAMYLCASSSPGPNYGYTFGSGTRLTVV.

This clone was observed a few times. The rearrangement joins TRBV5-1 to TRBJ2-3, with 9 positions matching TRBD2. The V and J ends lost 0 bases and 5 bases, in that order; junction bases with no gene match: 7. The germline CDR1 and CDR2 sequences are SGHRS and YFSETQ. The CDR3 runs to 16 residues. CDR3: CASSLASGNSIDTQYF. In DNA form, the CDR3 reads TGCGCCAGCAGCTTGGCTAGCGGGAATTCGATAGATACGCAGTATTTT.

This clone has more than one count but fewer than ten. Here the CDR3 reads CASSPRGQGVSGELFF. The CDR3, as DNA: TGTGCCAGCTCACCACGAGGACAGGGAGTTTCCGGGGAGCTGTTTTTT. The gene calls are TRBV18 and TRBJ2-2; TRBD1 aligns across 8 bases. The CDR3 extends over 16 amino acids. Germline lookup yields CDR1 KGHSH and CDR2 LQKENI. The ends lost 1 base at V and 6 bases at J; junction bases unmatched: 7.

CDR3 bases: TGTGCCAGCAACCCCCGGGGTAACTATGGCTACACCTTC. It translates to CASNPRGNYGYTF. J is TRBJ1-2 and V is TRBV7-9; D is unclear. The CDR3 has 13 residues. Trimming removed 7 bases at V and 1 base at J, with 10 bases between. Germline assignment: CDR1 SEHNR and CDR2 FQNEAQ (reference sequence).

The chain carries TRBV29-1 and TRBJ1-1; D possibly corresponds to TRBD1 (6 bases). The V end was cut by 4 bases, the J end by 4 bases, with 13 bases between. Per the germline V gene, CDR1 is SQVTM and CDR2 is ANQGSEA. This CDR3 has 13 residues. As DNA, the CDR3 is TGCAGCGTTGGGACAGCATTGGGCACTGAAGCTTTCTTT. Translating gives CSVGTALGTEAFF.

This clone occurred a few times. The rearrangement links TRBV7-9 to TRBJ2-5; 10 bases match TRBD2. CDR1 is SEHNR and CDR2 is FQNEAQ in the germline V gene (reference sequence). The V segment lost 4 bases and the J segment 5 bases; nucleotides outside the gene matches: 4. This CDR3 spans 14 amino acids. CDR3: CASSSTSGAETQYF. The CDR3 DNA sequence: TGTGCCAGCAGCTCAACTAGCGGGGCGGAGACCCAGTACTTC.

This clone was counted only a few times. The chain recombines TRBV19 with TRBJ2-5; D uncertain. With 7 bases removed from V and 2 bases from J, the gap between germline ends came to 5 bases. CDR3 length equals 11 residues. Germline V CDR1 and CDR2: LNHDA, SQIVND (reference sequence). CDR3 protein: CASKRQETQYF. The CDR3, as DNA: TGTGCCAGTAAAAGGCAAGAGACCCAGTACTTC.

This clone has just a few counts. The J gene is TRBJ2-3, the V gene TRBV7-2; 12 nucleotides line up with TRBD2. V trimming: 8 bases; J trimming: 0 bases; junction bases outside the gene matches: 0. The germline V gene encodes CDR1 SGHTA and CDR2 FQGNSA. This CDR3 has 14 amino acids. CDR3 residues: CASLAGGSTDTQYF. CDR3 nucleotide sequence: TGTGCCAGCCTAGCGGGGGGGAGCACAGATACGCAGTATTTT.

This rearrangement joins TRBV7-2 to TRBJ2-1; 12 bases line up with TRBD1. The germline V gene has CDR1 SGHTA and CDR2 FQGNSA. There are 15 residues in the CDR3. J lost 9 bases, V lost 4 bases, and 7 bases had no gene match. The CDR3 is CASSSRDRGLVEQFF. The CDR3 DNA is TGTGCCAGCAGCTCCCGGGACAGGGGGCTAGTTGAGCAGTTCTTC.

This clone was detected a few times. The chain recombines TRBV7-9 with TRBJ2-5; possibly TRBD1 for D (5 bases). V was shortened by 3 bases and J by 5 bases, with 16 bases between the two germline ends. Germline CDR1 and CDR2: SEHNR and FQNEAQ (reference sequence). The CDR3 runs to 15 residues. This chain's CDR3 is CASSFTGERAETQYF. CDR3 nucleotide sequence: TGTGCCAGCAGCTTTACAGGCGAAAGAGCGGAGACCCAGTACTTC.

This clone was observed a handful of times. The V call is TRBV6-5, the J call TRBJ1-1; TRBD1 matches 7 bases. The CDR3 spans 13 residues. The germline V gene has CDR1 MNHEY and CDR2 SVGAGI. V shed 7 bases, J shed 7 bases, and the junction held 9 bases outside the gene matches. In nucleotides, the CDR3 is TGTGCCAGCATCGAACCGGGACAGCGTGAAGCTTTCTTT. Its translation is CASIEPGQREAFF.

V and J are TRBV7-2 and TRBJ2-2; 10 nucleotides agree with TRBD1. V trimming: 5 bases; J trimming: 7 bases; junction bases outside the gene matches: 7. Germline CDR1 SGHTA, CDR2 FQGNSA. The length of the CDR3 is 15 residues. The CDR3 DNA follows: TGTGCCAGCAGCCCCGACAGGGGGCGTTTCGGGGAGCTGTTTTTT. Translation gives CASSPDRGRFGELFF. Full variable domain (rest looked up from reference TRBV7-2 and TRBJ2-2): GAGVSQSPSNKVTEKGKDVELRCDPISGHTALYWYRQSLGQGLEFLIYFQGNSAPDKSGLPSDRFSAERTGGSVSTLTIQRTQQEDSAVYLCASSPDRGRFGELFFGEGSRLTVL.

This clone occurred a few times. The chain has TRBV5-1 and TRBJ2-1; 8 bases fit TRBD1. Germline lookup yields CDR1 SGHRS and CDR2 YFSETQ. The length of the CDR3 is 13 residues. V shed 7 bases, J shed 5 bases, and the junction held 5 bases outside the gene matches. In nucleotides, the CDR3 is TGCGCCAGCGGACAGGGAAAGGACAATGAGCAGTTCTTC. Translation: CASGQGKDNEQFF.